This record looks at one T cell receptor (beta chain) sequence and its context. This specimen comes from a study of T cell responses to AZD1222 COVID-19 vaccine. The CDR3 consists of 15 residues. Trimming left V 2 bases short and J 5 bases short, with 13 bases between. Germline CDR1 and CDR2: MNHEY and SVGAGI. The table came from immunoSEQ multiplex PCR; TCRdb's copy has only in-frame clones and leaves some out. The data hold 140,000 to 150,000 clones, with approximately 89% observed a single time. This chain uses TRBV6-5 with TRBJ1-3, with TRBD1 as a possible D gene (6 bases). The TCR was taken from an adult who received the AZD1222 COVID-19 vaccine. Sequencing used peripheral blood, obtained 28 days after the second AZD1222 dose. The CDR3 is CASSYDQGGRNTIYF. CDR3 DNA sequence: TGTGCCAGCAGTTACGACCAAGGGGGGAGAAACACCATATATTTT.